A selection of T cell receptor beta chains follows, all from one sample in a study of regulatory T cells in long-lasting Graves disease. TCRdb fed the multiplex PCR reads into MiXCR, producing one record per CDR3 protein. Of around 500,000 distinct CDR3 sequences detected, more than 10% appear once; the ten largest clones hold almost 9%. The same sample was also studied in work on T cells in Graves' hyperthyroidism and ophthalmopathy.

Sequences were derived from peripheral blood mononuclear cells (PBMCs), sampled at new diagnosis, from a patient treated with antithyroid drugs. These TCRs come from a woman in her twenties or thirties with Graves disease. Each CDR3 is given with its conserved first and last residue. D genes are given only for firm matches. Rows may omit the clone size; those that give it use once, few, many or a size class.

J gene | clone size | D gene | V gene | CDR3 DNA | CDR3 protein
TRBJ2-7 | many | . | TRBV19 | TGTGCCAGTCGCAGTAGTGGTCCCTACGAGCAGTACTTC | CASRSSGPYEQYF
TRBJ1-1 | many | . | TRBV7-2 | TGTGCCAGCAGCTTACATTGGGGTTCAGGTACTGAAGCTTTCTTT | CASSLHWGSGTEAFF
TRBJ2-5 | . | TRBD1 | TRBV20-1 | TGCAGTGCTAGAGGTACAGGGGTCGAGACCCAGTACTTC | CSARGTGVETQYF
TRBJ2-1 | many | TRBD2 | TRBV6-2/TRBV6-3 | TGTGCCAGCAGTTACTACCTAGCGGGATCGGGGAATGAGCAGTTCTTC | CASSYYLAGSGNEQFF
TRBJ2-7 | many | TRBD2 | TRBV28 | TGTGCCAGCAGTTTATTCAACATTCGAGCGGGACGGAACTACGAGCAGTACTTC | CASSLFNIRAGRNYEQYF
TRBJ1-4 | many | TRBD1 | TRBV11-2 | TGTGCCAGCAGCCCTGAGGGGGCGGGTGAAAAACTGTTTTTT | CASSPEGAGEKLFF
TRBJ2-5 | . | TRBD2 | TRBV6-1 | TGTGCCAGCAGGGGGGGACTAGCGGGAGTAAGGACCCAGTACTTC | CASRGGLAGVRTQYF
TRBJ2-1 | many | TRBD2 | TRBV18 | TGTGCCAGCTCTCCTACCCCGGGAGGGAGGTACAATGAGCAGTTCTTC | CASSPTPGGRYNEQFF
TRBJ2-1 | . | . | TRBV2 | TGTGCCAGCAGTCAATCGGGACCGAATGAGCAGTTCTTC | CASSQSGPNEQFF
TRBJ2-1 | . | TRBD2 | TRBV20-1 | TGCAGTGCTCAAGGACTAGCGGGAGGGAGCTCCTACAATGAGCAGTTCTTC | CSAQGLAGGSSYNEQFF
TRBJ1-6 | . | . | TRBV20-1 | TGCAGTGCTGTAGGGATCCTATATAATTCACCCCTCCACTTT | CSAVGILYNSPLHF
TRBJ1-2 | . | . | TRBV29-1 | TGCAGCGTTGGCCAGGCCGGCTATGGCTACACCTTC | CSVGQAGYGYTF
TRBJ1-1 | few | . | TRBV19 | TGTGCCAGTGCGAGGAGACCGAACACTGAAGCTTTCTTT | CASARRPNTEAFF
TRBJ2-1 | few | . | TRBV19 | TGTGCCAGTAGTATCCAATCGACCGTGGGATATTACAATGAGCAGTTCTTC | CASSIQSTVGYYNEQFF
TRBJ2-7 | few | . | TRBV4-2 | TGTGCCAGCAGCCAAGATGCGGTGAGGGAGCAGTACTTC | CASSQDAVREQYF
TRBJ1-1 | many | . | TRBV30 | TGTGCCTGGAGTGCTCAAACAGCTGCTGAAGCTTTCTTT | CAWSAQTAAEAFF